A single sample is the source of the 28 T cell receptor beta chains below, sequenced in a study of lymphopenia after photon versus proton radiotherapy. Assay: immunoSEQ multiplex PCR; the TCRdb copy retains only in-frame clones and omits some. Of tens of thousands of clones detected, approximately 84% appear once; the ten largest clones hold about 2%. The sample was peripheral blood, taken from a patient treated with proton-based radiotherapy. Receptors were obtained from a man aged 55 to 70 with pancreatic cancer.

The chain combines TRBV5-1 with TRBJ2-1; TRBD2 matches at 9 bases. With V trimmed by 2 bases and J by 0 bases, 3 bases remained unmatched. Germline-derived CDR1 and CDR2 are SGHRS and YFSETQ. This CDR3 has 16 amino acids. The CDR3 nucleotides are TGCGCCAGCAGCTTTAATAGCGGGAGCTCCTACAATGAGCAGTTCTTC. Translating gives CASSFNSGSSYNEQFF.

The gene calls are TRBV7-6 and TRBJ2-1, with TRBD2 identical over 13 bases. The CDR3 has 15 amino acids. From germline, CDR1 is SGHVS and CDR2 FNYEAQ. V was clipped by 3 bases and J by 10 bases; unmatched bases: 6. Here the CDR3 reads CASSFTSGRAGEQFF. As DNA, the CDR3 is TGTGCCAGCAGCTTTACTAGCGGGAGGGCCGGGGAGCAGTTCTTC.

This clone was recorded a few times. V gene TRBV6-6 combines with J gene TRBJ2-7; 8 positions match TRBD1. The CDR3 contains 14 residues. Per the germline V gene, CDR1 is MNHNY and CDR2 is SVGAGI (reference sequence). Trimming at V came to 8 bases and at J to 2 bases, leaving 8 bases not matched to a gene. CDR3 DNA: TGTGCCAGCTTACCGGGACAGGAAACCTACGAGCAGTACTTC. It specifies CASLPGQETYEQYF.

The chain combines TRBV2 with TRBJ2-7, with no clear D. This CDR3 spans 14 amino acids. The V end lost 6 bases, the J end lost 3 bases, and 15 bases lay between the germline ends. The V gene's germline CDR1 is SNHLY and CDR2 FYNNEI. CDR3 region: CASRPGSELYEQYF. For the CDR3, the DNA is TGTGCCAGCAGGCCCGGGTCGGAACTCTACGAGCAGTACTTC.

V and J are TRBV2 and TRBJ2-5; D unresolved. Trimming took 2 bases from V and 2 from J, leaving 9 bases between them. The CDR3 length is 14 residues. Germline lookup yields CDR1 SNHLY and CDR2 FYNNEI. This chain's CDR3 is CASSERDIQETQYF. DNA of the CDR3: TGTGCCAGCAGTGAAAGGGATATACAAGAGACCCAGTACTTC.

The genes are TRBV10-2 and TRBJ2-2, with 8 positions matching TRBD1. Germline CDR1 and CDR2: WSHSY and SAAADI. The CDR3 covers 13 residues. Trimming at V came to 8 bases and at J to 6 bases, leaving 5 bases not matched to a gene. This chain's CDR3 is CASGQGLAGELFF. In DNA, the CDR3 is TGCGCCAGCGGACAGGGATTGGCCGGGGAGCTGTTTTTT.

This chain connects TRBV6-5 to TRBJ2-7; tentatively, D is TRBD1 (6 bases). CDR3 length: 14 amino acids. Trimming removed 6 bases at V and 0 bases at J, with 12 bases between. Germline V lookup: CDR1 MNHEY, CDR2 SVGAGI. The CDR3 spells CASRATGSSYEQYF. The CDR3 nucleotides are TGTGCCAGCAGGGCGACAGGCAGCTCCTACGAGCAGTACTTC.

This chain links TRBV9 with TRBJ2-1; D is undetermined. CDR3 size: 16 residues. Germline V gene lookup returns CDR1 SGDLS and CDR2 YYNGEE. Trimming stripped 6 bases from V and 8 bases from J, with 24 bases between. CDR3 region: CASTCRTSPPTDEQFF. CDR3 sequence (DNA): TGTGCCAGCACTTGCCGGACGTCACCCCCTACCGATGAGCAGTTCTTC. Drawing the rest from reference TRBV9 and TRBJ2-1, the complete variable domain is DSGVTQTPKHLITATGQRVTLRCSPRSGDLSVYWYQQSLDQGLQFLIQYYNGEERAKGNILERFSAQQFPDLHSELNLSSLELGDSALYFCASTCRTSPPTDEQFFGPGTRLTVL.

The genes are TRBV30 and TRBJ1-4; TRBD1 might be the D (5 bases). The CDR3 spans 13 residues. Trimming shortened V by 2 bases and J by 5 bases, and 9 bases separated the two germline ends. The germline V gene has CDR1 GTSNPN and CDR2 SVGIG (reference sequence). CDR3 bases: TGTGCCTGGAGTCACAGGCGGAATGAAAAACTGTTTTTT. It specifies CAWSHRRNEKLFF.

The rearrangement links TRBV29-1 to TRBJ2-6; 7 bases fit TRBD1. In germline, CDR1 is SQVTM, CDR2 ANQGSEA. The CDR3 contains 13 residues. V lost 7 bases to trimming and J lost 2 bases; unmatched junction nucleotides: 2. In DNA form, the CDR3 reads TGCAGCGGCGACAGGGCTGGGGCCAACGTCCTGACTTTC. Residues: CSGDRAGANVLTF.

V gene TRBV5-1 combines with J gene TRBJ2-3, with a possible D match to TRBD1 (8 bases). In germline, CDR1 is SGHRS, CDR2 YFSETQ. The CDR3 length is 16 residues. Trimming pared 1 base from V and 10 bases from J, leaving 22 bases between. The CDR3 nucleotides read TGCGCCAGCAGCTTGCAGACAGCGGGATTACAGGGGGCGCAGTATTTT. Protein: CASSLQTAGLQGAQYF.

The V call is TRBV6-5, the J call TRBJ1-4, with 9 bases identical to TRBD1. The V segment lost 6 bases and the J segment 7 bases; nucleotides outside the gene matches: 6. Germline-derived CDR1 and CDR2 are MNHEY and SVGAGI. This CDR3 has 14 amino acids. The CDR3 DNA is TGTGCCAGCAGCCGGACAGGGGTTCCTGAAAAACTGTTTTTT. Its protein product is CASSRTGVPEKLFF.

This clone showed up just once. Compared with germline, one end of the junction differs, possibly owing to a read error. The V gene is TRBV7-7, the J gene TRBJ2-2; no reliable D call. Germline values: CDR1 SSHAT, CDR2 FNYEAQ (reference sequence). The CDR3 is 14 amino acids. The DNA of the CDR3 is TGTGCTAGCAGCTCCCATAGGAACACCGGGGAGCTGTTTTTT. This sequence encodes CASSSHRNTGELFF. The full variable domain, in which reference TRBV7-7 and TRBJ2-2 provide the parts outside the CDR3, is GAGVSQSPRYKVTKRGQDVTLRCDPISSHATLYWYQQALGQGPEFLTYFNYEAQPDKSGLPSDRFSAERPEGSISTLTIQRTEQRDSAMYRCASSSHRNTGELFFGEGSRLTVL.

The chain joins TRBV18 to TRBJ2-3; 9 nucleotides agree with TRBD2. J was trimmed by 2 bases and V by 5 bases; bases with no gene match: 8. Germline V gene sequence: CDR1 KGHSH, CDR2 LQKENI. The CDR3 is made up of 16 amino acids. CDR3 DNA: TGTGCCAGCTCAAATCTGCTAGCGGGAAACACAGATACGCAGTATTTT. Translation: CASSNLLAGNTDTQYF.

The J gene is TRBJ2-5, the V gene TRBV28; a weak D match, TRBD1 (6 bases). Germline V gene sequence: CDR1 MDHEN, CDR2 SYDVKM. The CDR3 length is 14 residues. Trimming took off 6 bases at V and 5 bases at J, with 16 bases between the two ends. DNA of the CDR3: TGTGCCAGCAGAGTCAGGGGTGTGGAGGAGACCCAGTACTTC. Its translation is CASRVRGVEETQYF.

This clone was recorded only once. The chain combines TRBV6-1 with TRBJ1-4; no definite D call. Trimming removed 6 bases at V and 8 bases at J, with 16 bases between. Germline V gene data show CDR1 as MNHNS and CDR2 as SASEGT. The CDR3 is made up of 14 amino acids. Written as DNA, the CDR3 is TGTGCCAGCAGGACGACCCAGCTAGGGGAAAAACTGTTTTTT. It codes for CASRTTQLGEKLFF.

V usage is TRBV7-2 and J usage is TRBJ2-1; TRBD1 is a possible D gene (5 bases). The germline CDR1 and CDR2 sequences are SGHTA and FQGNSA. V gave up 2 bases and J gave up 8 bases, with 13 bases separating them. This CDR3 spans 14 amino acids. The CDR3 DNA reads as TGTGCCAGCAGCTTACAGGGAAGAGGTCATGAGCAGTTCTTC. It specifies CASSLQGRGHEQFF. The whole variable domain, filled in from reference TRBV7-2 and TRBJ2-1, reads GAGVSQSPSNKVTEKGKDVELRCDPISGHTALYWYRQSLGQGLEFLIYFQGNSAPDKSGLPSDRFSAERTGGSVSTLTIQRTQQEDSAVYLCASSLQGRGHEQFFGPGTRLTVL.

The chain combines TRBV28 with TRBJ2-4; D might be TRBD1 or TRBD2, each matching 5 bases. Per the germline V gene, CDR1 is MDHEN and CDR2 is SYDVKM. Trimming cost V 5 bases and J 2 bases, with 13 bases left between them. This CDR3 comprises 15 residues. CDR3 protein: CASSPYWGSKNIQYF. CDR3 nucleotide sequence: TGTGCCAGCAGTCCCTATTGGGGGTCCAAAAACATTCAGTACTTC.

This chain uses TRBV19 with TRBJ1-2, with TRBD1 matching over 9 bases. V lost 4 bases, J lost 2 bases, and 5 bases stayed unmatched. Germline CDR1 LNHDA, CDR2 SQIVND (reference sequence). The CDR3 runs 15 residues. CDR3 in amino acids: CASSRDRADNYGYTF. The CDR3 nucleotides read TGTGCCAGTAGTAGGGACAGGGCTGACAACTATGGCTACACCTTC.

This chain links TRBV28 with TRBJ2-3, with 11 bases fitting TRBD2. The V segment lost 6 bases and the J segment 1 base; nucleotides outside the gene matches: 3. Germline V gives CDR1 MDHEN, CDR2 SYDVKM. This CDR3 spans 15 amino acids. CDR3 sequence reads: CASRLSGRGTDTQYF. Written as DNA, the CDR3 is TGTGCCAGCAGACTTAGCGGGAGGGGCACAGATACGCAGTATTTT.

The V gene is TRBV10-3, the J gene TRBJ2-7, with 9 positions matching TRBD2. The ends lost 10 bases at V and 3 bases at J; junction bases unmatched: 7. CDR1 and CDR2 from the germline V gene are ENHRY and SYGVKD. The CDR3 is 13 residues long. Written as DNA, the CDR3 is TGTGCCACCCTAGCGGGGTTGGGCTACGAGCAGTACTTC. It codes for CATLAGLGYEQYF.

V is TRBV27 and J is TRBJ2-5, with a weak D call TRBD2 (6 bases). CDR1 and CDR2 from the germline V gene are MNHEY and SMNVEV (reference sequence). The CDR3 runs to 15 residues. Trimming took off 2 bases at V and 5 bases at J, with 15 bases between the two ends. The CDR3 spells CASSLTGPRGETQYF. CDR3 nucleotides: TGTGCCAGCAGTTTAACGGGACCTCGGGGGGAGACCCAGTACTTC.

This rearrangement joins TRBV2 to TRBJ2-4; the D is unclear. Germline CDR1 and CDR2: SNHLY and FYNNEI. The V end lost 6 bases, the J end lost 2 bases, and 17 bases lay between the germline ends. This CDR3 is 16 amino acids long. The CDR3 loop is CASSPRSLSPKNIQYF. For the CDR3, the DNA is TGTGCCAGCAGCCCCCGCAGCCTCAGTCCCAAAAACATTCAGTACTTC.

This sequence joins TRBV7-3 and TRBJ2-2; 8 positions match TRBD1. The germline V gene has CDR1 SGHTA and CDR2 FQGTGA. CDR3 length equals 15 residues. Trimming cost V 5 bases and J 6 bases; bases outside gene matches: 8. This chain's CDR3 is CASSRLSGGSGELFF. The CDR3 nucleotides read TGTGCCAGCAGCAGACTGTCAGGGGGCTCCGGGGAGCTGTTTTTT.

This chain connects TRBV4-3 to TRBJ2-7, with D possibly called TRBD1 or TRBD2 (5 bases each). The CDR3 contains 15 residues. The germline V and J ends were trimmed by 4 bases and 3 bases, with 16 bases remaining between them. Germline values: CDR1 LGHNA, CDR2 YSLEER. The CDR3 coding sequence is TGCGCCAGCAGCCTCTCGGTCTTGGGGGACTACGAGCAGTACTTC. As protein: CASSLSVLGDYEQYF.

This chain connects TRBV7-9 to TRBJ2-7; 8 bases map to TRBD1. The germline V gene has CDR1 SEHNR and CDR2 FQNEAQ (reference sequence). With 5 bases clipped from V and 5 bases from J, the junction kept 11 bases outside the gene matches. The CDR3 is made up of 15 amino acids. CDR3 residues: CASSPKRRTGNEQYF. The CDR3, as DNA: TGTGCCAGCAGCCCCAAGAGGAGGACAGGGAACGAGCAGTACTTC. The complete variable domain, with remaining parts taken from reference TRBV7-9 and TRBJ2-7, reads DTGVSQNPRHKITKRGQNVTFRCDPISEHNRLYWYRQTLGQGPEFLTYFQNEAQLEKSRLLSDRFSAERPKGSFSTLEIQRTEQGDSAMYLCASSPKRRTGNEQYFGPGTRLTVT.

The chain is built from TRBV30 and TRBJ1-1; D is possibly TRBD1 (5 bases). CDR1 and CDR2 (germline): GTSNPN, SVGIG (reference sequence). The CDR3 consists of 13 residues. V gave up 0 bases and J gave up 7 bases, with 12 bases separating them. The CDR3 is CAWSVVGGNEAFF. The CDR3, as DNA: TGTGCCTGGAGTGTAGTGGGGGGTAATGAAGCTTTCTTT.

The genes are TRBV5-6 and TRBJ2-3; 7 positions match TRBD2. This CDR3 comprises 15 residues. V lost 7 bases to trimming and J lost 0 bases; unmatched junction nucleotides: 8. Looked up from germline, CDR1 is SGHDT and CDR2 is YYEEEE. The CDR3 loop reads CASVRLAVSTDTQYF. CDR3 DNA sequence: TGTGCCAGCGTAAGACTAGCCGTAAGCACAGATACGCAGTATTTT.